This T cell receptor (beta chain) was obtained from a study of T cell repertoires in cytomegalovirus infection. Study summary: Matching HLA type and CMV infection were both indicated by public TCR beta signatures.

This CDR3 comprises 11 residues. CDR1 and CDR2 from the germline V gene are DFQATT and SNEGSKA (reference sequence). With 0 bases removed from V and 9 bases from J, the gap between germline ends came to 6 bases. Study results and limitations: The response measured ex vivo was dominated by TCR beta clonotypes (HLA-C-restricted and CMV-specific). Using cumulative public TCR beta family frequency, the authors identified those who carried CMV together with the relevant HLA.

Only a few counts were recorded for this clonotype. No antigen is known for it. TCRdb re-called the reads with MiXCR, one entry per CDR3 protein. The sample holds some 390,000 distinct CDR3 sequences; around a sixth are singletons and the top ten take 8.7%. This clonotype was obtained from a human donor in good health (CMV status not recorded). Some clones in this sample may be carry-over from other donors' samples. The chain has TRBV20-1 and TRBJ2-1; D uncertain. The sample taken for sequencing was PBMCs. The CDR3: CSAREAIEQFF. CDR3 sequence (DNA): TGCAGTGCTAGAGAAGCTATTGAGCAGTTCTTC.